These 24 T cell receptor beta chains were sequenced from one sample in a study of blood T cell repertoires in COVID-19. Profiled with immunoSEQ multiplex PCR; TCRdb holds only in-frame clones, not every one. The table records a few hundred thousand clones, about 90% of them present only once. The sequenced material came from PBMCs or T cells enriched from blood (not recorded which). The receptors derive from a man between 18 and 35 years old who had recovered from COVID-19.

V usage is TRBV10-3 and J usage is TRBJ1-5; D possibly corresponds to TRBD1 (5 bases). V lost 3 bases and J lost 5, with 8 bases in between. The CDR3 is 13 residues long. Germline V lookup: CDR1 ENHRY, CDR2 SYGVKD. The CDR3 DNA follows: TGTGCCATCAGTGATGGGACTGATCAGCCCCAGCATTTT. Amino acids: CAISDGTDQPQHF.

In this sample, this clone turned up once. V is TRBV7-8 and J is TRBJ2-7; D possibly corresponds to TRBD1 (6 bases). CDR3 length equals 13 residues. The V end was cut by 4 bases, the J end by 5 bases, with 12 bases between. The germline gives CDR1 SGHVS, CDR2 FQNEAQ. CDR3 DNA: TGTGCCAGCAGCTCCACAGGGTCCCACGAGCAGTACTTC. Translated, it gives CASSSTGSHEQYF. The full variable domain, with the rest looked up from reference TRBV7-8 and TRBJ2-7, is GAGVSQSPRYKVAKRGQDVALRCDPISGHVSLFWYQQALGQGPEFLTYFQNEAQLDKSGLPSDRFFAERPEGSVSTLKIQRTQQEDSAVYLCASSSTGSHEQYFGPGTRLTVT.

The chain combines TRBV9 with TRBJ1-5, with D maybe TRBD1 (6 bases). The CDR3 runs to 15 residues. The ends were cut back, 3 bases at V and 4 bases at J, with 14 bases in the middle. CDR1 and CDR2 from the germline V gene are SGDLS and YYNGEE. The CDR3 spells CASSASDRRNQPQHF. Here the CDR3 DNA reads TGTGCCAGCAGCGCCTCGGACAGACGTAATCAGCCCCAGCATTTT.

V usage is TRBV5-4 and J usage is TRBJ2-1, with D unresolved. This CDR3 spans 16 amino acids. CDR1 and CDR2 (germline): SGHNT, YYREEE (reference sequence). Trimming removed 0 bases at V and 0 bases at J, with 10 bases between. The CDR3: CASSLARPGSYNEQFF. The DNA of the CDR3 is TGTGCCAGCAGCTTGGCCAGGCCAGGCTCCTACAATGAGCAGTTCTTC. Together with reference TRBV5-4 and TRBJ2-1, the CDR3 gives the full variable domain: ETGVTQSPTHLIKTRGQQVTLRCSSQSGHNTVSWYQQALGQGPQFIFQYYREEENGRGNFPPRFSGLQFPNYSSELNVNALELDDSALYLCASSLARPGSYNEQFFGPGTRLTVL.

V is TRBV28 and J is TRBJ2-5; TRBD2 matches at 8 bases. CDR1 is MDHEN and CDR2 is SYDVKM in the germline V gene. The CDR3 has 21 residues. The V gene end was trimmed by 3 bases and the J gene end by 2 bases; junction bases not matched to a gene: 23. CDR3 nucleotide sequence: TGTGCCAGCAGTTTGGGCCTCCACGGGACTAGTTTTACGCTTTCTCAAGAGACCCAGTACTTC. Translated: CASSLGLHGTSFTLSQETQYF.

V usage is TRBV19 and J usage is TRBJ2-7, with TRBD2 identical over 10 bases. Trimming cost V 5 bases and J 2 bases; bases outside gene matches: 6. Germline CDR1 LNHDA, CDR2 SQIVND (reference sequence). The CDR3 totals 15 residues. CDR3 DNA: TGTGCCAGTAGTTCAGCGGGAGGGCCCACCTACGAGCAGTACTTC. It codes for CASSSAGGPTYEQYF. Full variable domain (outside the CDR3, taken from reference TRBV19 and TRBJ2-7): DGGITQSPKYLFRKEGQNVTLSCEQNLNHDAMYWYRQDPGQGLRLIYYSQIVNDFQKGDIAEGYSVSREKKESFPLTVTSAQKNPTAFYLCASSSAGGPTYEQYFGPGTRLTVT.

The genes are TRBV28 and TRBJ2-7, with D possibly being TRBD2 (5 bases). Germline CDR1 and CDR2: MDHEN and SYDVKM. The CDR3 sequence is 14 residues long. V lost 1 base and J lost 2, with 9 bases in between. The CDR3 protein is CASSLFTSTYEQYF. The DNA of the CDR3 is TGTGCCAGCAGTTTATTTACTAGTACCTACGAGCAGTACTTC.

The rearrangement links TRBV25-1 to TRBJ1-5; tentatively, D is TRBD1 (5 bases). The CDR3 loop spans 13 amino acids. Looked up from germline, CDR1 is MGHDK and CDR2 is SYGVNS. Between the trimmed V and J ends, which lost 5 bases and 7 bases, there was a span of 12 bases. Here the CDR3 DNA reads TGTGCCAGCAGTCAGGGAACCCTACAGCCCCAGCATTTT. Its translation is CASSQGTLQPQHF.

J is TRBJ1-6 and V is TRBV7-8; maybe TRBD1 (6 bases). From germline, CDR1 is SGHVS and CDR2 FQNEAQ. The V and J ends lost 5 bases and 2 bases respectively, with 16 bases between them. The CDR3 is 17 residues long. This CDR3 is CASSPLQGMAYNSPLHF. The CDR3 DNA sequence: TGTGCCAGCAGCCCATTGCAGGGGATGGCCTATAATTCACCCCTCCACTTT.

The chain carries TRBV28 and TRBJ2-7; the D gene is possibly TRBD2 (6 bases). The germline gives CDR1 MDHEN, CDR2 SYDVKM. This CDR3 region has 13 residues. Trimming took 6 bases from V and 5 from J, leaving 14 bases between them. The CDR3 here is CASSPSTGDEQYF. CDR3 bases: TGTGCCAGCAGCCCCAGTACGGGGGACGAGCAGTACTTC. Together with reference TRBV28 and TRBJ2-7, the CDR3 gives the full variable domain: DVKVTQSSRYLVKRTGEKVFLECVQDMDHENMFWYRQDPGLGLRLIYFSYDVKMKEKGDIPEGYSVSREKKERFSLILESASTNQTSMYLCASSPSTGDEQYFGPGTRLTVT.

The rearrangement links TRBV5-4 to TRBJ1-4, with 10 bases aligning to TRBD1. Germline CDR1 reads SGHNT; CDR2 reads YYREEE (reference sequence). This CDR3 has 15 residues. V was clipped by 4 bases and J by 5 bases; unmatched bases: 5. The CDR3 here is CASSPGQGRNEKLFF. DNA for the CDR3: TGTGCCAGCAGCCCGGGACAGGGGCGAAATGAAAAACTGTTTTTT.

CDR3 DNA: TGTGCCAGCAGTCCAGAACCGAACACTGAAGCTTTCTTT. This codes for CASSPEPNTEAFF. The gene calls are TRBV12-3 or TRBV12-4 and TRBJ1-1; no clear D. Deletions cut 5 bases from V and 1 base from J, with 8 bases between. The CDR3 has 13 residues.

The CDR3 DNA is TGTGCCAGCAGACGACTAGCGGGAGAGGCAGGGGAGCAGTTCTTC. Translation gives CASRRLAGEAGEQFF. V is TRBV11-1 and J is TRBJ2-1; 12 nucleotides align to TRBD2. With V trimmed by 6 bases and J by 10 bases, 10 bases remained unmatched. The CDR3 has 15 amino acids. Germline V gene lookup returns CDR1 SGHAT and CDR2 FQDESV (reference sequence). Full variable domain (missing parts from reference TRBV11-1 and TRBJ2-1): EAEVAQSPRYKITEKSQAVAFWCDPISGHATLYWYRQILGQGPELLVQFQDESVVDDSQLPKDRFSAERLKGVDSTLKIQPAELGDSAMYLCASRRLAGEAGEQFFGPGTRLTVL.

The V call is TRBV19, the J call TRBJ1-2; D may be TRBD1 (6 bases). CDR3 length equals 15 residues. The germline V gene has CDR1 LNHDA and CDR2 SQIVND (reference sequence). V lost 7 bases and J 1 base, leaving 16 bases between the germline ends. DNA of the CDR3: TGTGCCAGTACCCAACCGGACAGATTTAACTATGGCTACACCTTC. Protein: CASTQPDRFNYGYTF.

The chain employs TRBV9 and TRBJ2-1; 8 bases map to TRBD1. Germline V CDR1 and CDR2: SGDLS, YYNGEE. The V gene end was trimmed by 3 bases and the J gene end by 3 bases; junction bases not matched to a gene: 5. CDR3 length equals 15 residues. The CDR3 nucleotides read TGTGCCAGCAGCGCCCTGACAGGGGACTACAATGAGCAGTTCTTC. This encodes CASSALTGDYNEQFF.

The chain couples TRBV30 to TRBJ1-2; D may be TRBD1 (6 bases). The CDR3 runs to 14 residues. Germline CDR1 GTSNPN, CDR2 SVGIG (reference sequence). With 3 bases removed from V and 2 bases from J, the gap between germline ends came to 13 bases. CDR3 bases: TGTGCCTGGAGGCGGGGGGCTCTGAACTATGGCTACACCTTC. Translated, it gives CAWRRGALNYGYTF.

This chain joins TRBV5-1 and TRBJ1-1, with TRBD1 as a possible D gene (6 bases). Looked up from germline, CDR1 is SGHRS and CDR2 is YFSETQ. The CDR3 covers 17 residues. Between the trimmed V and J ends, which lost 0 bases and 3 bases, there was a span of 18 bases. Written as DNA, the CDR3 is TGCGCCAGCAGCTTGGCCGGTCTTACAGGGTATGACACTGAAGCTTTCTTT. It specifies CASSLAGLTGYDTEAFF. Full variable domain (missing parts from reference TRBV5-1 and TRBJ1-1): KAGVTQTPRYLIKTRGQQVTLSCSPISGHRSVSWYQQTPGQGLQFLFEYFSETQRNKGNFPGRFSGRQFSNSRSEMNVSTLELGDSALYLCASSLAGLTGYDTEAFFGQGTRLTVV.

CDR3 loop: CASTDRVDGYTF. The CDR3 DNA follows: TGTGCCAGCACAGACAGGGTCGATGGCTACACCTTC. The V call is TRBV3-1 (or the pseudogene TRBV3-2), the J call TRBJ1-2, with 7 bases fitting TRBD1. Germline CDR1 reads LGHDT; CDR2 reads YNNKEL (reference sequence). The CDR3 is 12 residues long. The V and J ends lost 7 bases and 6 bases, in that order; junction bases with no gene match: 5.

The rearrangement links TRBV29-1 to TRBJ1-2, with D possibly TRBD1 on 5 matching bases. V dropped 3 bases and J dropped 6 bases, with 14 bases sitting between them. The CDR3 consists of 13 residues. Germline CDR1 is SQVTM and CDR2 is ANQGSEA. The CDR3 here is CSVEYLGGDGYTF. The CDR3 DNA reads TGCAGCGTTGAGTATCTTGGAGGGGATGGCTACACCTTC.

Details on this clone: Other DNA sequences within the sample encode an identical CDR3. This CDR3 reads CASSLGQGDYEQYF. The CDR3 bases are TGCGCCAGCAGCCTGGGACAGGGGGACTACGAGCAGTACTTC. The genes are TRBV5-1 and TRBJ2-7, with 11 bases identical to TRBD1. V lost 4 bases to trimming and J lost 3 bases; unmatched junction nucleotides: 3. CDR3 size: 14 residues. CDR1 SGHRS and CDR2 YFSETQ come from the germline V gene.

This chain uses TRBV19 with TRBJ2-7, with 8 nucleotides matching TRBD1. CDR1 is LNHDA and CDR2 is SQIVND in the germline V gene (reference sequence). The CDR3 totals 15 residues. Trimming at V came to 5 bases and at J to 3 bases, leaving 9 bases not matched to a gene. CDR3 DNA: TGTGCCAGTAGTCACCCCAGGGGGCGATTCTACGAGCAGTACTTC. Translation: CASSHPRGRFYEQYF.

The chain has TRBV12-3 or TRBV12-4 and TRBJ1-2; D gene unclear. Trimming stripped 6 bases from V and 7 bases from J, with 15 bases between. The CDR3 runs to 13 residues. For the CDR3, the DNA is TGTGCCAGCAGCCCTTGGACTGACGGTGGCTACACCTTC. This codes for CASSPWTDGGYTF.

The CDR3 nucleotides are TGTGCCAGCAGTTTTCTGAGGGCGACGTACTCCTACGAGCAGTACTTC. This translates into CASSFLRATYSYEQYF. The chain combines TRBV28 with TRBJ2-7; possible D gene TRBD2, 5 bases. The CDR3 totals 16 residues. Looked up from germline, CDR1 is MDHEN and CDR2 is SYDVKM. Trimming took off 3 bases at V and 0 bases at J, with 15 bases between the two ends. Complete variable domain (other parts from reference TRBV28 and TRBJ2-7): DVKVTQSSRYLVKRTGEKVFLECVQDMDHENMFWYRQDPGLGLRLIYFSYDVKMKEKGDIPEGYSVSREKKERFSLILESASTNQTSMYLCASSFLRATYSYEQYFGPGTRLTVT.

V usage is TRBV29-1 and J usage is TRBJ2-3; 8 bases align to TRBD2. CDR3 size: 15 residues. Germline loops: CDR1 SQVTM, CDR2 ANQGSEA. Trimming at V came to 2 bases and at J to 4 bases, leaving 8 bases not matched to a gene. The CDR3 DNA reads TGCAGCGTTGAACTGGCGGGGGGAGGTGCAGATACGCAGTATTTT. Protein product: CSVELAGGGADTQYF.